These 21 T cell receptor beta chains share one sample of origin, sequenced in a study of blood T cell repertoires in COVID-19. The protocol was immunoSEQ multiplex PCR, while the TCRdb copy is restricted to in-frame clones and leaves out a portion. The data show a few hundred thousand clones, around 80% seen once. Sequencing input: peripheral blood. These receptors were collected from a woman older than 75 with acute or convalescent COVID-19.

CDR3 nucleotide sequence: TGTGCCAGCAGCTCCCTAGCGGGATCCTACGAGCAGTACTTC. Amino acids: CASSSLAGSYEQYF. The rearrangement links TRBV5-6 to TRBJ2-7, with TRBD2 matching over 9 bases. The CDR3 length is 14 residues. V trimming: 3 bases; J trimming: 1 base; junction bases outside the gene matches: 2. Germline V CDR1 and CDR2: SGHDT, YYEEEE.

This chain links TRBV28 with TRBJ1-2; TRBD1 matches at 9 bases. CDR1 is MDHEN and CDR2 is SYDVKM in the germline V gene. The CDR3 has 15 amino acids. The V and J ends lost 7 bases and 4 bases, in that order; junction bases with no gene match: 10. The CDR3 sequence: CASKPAGTGSYGYTF. In DNA form, the CDR3 reads TGTGCCAGCAAACCCGCCGGGACAGGGTCCTATGGCTACACCTTC.

The chain couples TRBV7-3 to TRBJ1-1, with 7 bases fitting TRBD1. CDR1 is SGHTA and CDR2 is FQGTGA in the germline V gene. The CDR3 is 14 amino acids. V gave up 2 bases and J gave up 4 bases; unmatched junction bases: 4. The CDR3, as DNA: TGTGCCAGCAGCTTATCCGCAGGGGGCACTGAAGCTTTCTTT. Protein sequence: CASSLSAGGTEAFF.

This clone was found a few times. The rearrangement uses TRBV11-3 and TRBJ2-7; 9 nucleotides match TRBD1. CDR1 and CDR2 from the germline V gene are SGHNT and YENEEA. Trimming at V came to 4 bases and at J to 2 bases, leaving 6 bases not matched to a gene. The CDR3 consists of 15 residues. CDR3 protein: CASSSEGQGPYEQYF. The CDR3 bases are TGTGCCAGCAGCTCAGAGGGACAGGGCCCCTACGAGCAGTACTTC.

The chain links TRBV9 to TRBJ1-6; TRBD1 might be the D (6 bases). V lost 2 bases and J lost 10, with 13 bases in between. Germline lookup yields CDR1 SGDLS and CDR2 YYNGEE. CDR3 length: 14 residues. Here the CDR3 DNA reads TGTGCCAGCAGCGTGGGAACAGGGAAATCACCCCTCCACTTT. Translating it yields CASSVGTGKSPLHF.

The V call is TRBV15, the J call TRBJ2-7; a possible D gene is TRBD1 (7 bases). Germline V gene sequence: CDR1 LNHNV, CDR2 YYDKDF (reference sequence). The CDR3 length is 16 residues. The germline V and J ends were trimmed by 0 bases and 2 bases, with 14 bases remaining between them. CDR3 coding DNA: TGTGCCACCAGCAGAGACAGGGGGGATGGGGCCTACGAGCAGTACTTC. It is translated as CATSRDRGDGAYEQYF.

The chain links TRBV5-4 to TRBJ2-1; D may be TRBD2 (5 bases). The CDR3 is made up of 15 amino acids. The V gene lost 0 bases and the J gene lost 3 bases, with 10 bases spanning the gap. Germline CDR1 and CDR2: SGHNT and YYREEE (reference sequence). The CDR3: CASSLANGDYNEQFF. The CDR3 DNA reads TGTGCCAGCAGCTTGGCGAACGGGGACTACAATGAGCAGTTCTTC. The full variable domain, with the rest looked up from reference TRBV5-4 and TRBJ2-1, is ETGVTQSPTHLIKTRGQQVTLRCSSQSGHNTVSWYQQALGQGPQFIFQYYREEENGRGNFPPRFSGLQFPNYSSELNVNALELDDSALYLCASSLANGDYNEQFFGPGTRLTVL.

J is TRBJ2-6 and V is TRBV29-1; D gene unclear. Between the trimmed V and J ends, which lost 3 bases and 0 bases, there was a span of 6 bases. CDR1 SQVTM and CDR2 ANQGSEA come from the germline V gene. The CDR3 covers 14 residues. DNA of the CDR3: TGCAGCGTTGAGTGGCTCTCTGGGGCCAACGTCCTGACTTTC. Translation gives CSVEWLSGANVLTF.

In this sample, this clone turned up a few times. The chain links TRBV28 to TRBJ1-3, with a possible D match to TRBD1 (6 bases). CDR1 is MDHEN, CDR2 SYDVKM, per germline. There are 16 residues in the CDR3. The V gene lost 5 bases and the J gene lost 0 bases, with 14 bases spanning the gap. CDR3 loop: CASSPRGAISGNTIYF. The CDR3 DNA sequence: TGTGCCAGCAGTCCCAGGGGAGCCATCTCTGGAAACACCATATATTTT.

Written as DNA, the CDR3 is TGTGCCAGTAGTACCGGGACAGGGGGTAAGACCCAGTACTTC. It specifies CASSTGTGGKTQYF. V gene TRBV19 combines with J gene TRBJ2-5; 11 nucleotides match TRBD1. Germline V gene lookup returns CDR1 LNHDA and CDR2 SQIVND (reference sequence). V was pared by 4 bases and J by 6 bases, with 4 bases of the junction left unmatched. The CDR3 consists of 14 residues.

The chain uses TRBV27 and TRBJ1-2, with D perhaps TRBD1 (5 bases). Trimming took off 1 base at V and 2 bases at J, with 11 bases between the two ends. The V gene's germline CDR1 is MNHEY and CDR2 SMNVEV (reference sequence). The CDR3 consists of 15 residues. This chain's CDR3 is CASSLFGGYNYGYTF. In DNA form, the CDR3 reads TGTGCCAGCAGTTTATTCGGGGGGTACAACTATGGCTACACCTTC.

This clone appeared a single time. The chain links TRBV30 to TRBJ1-6, with a weak D call TRBD1 (5 bases). CDR1 GTSNPN and CDR2 SVGIG come from the germline V gene (reference sequence). V was cut by 8 bases and J by 9 bases, with 23 bases left in between. This CDR3 has 15 residues. Written as DNA, the CDR3 is TGTGCCGGGACCCAAATCCGGGACTCCATTTCACCCCTCCACTTT. Translated, it gives CAGTQIRDSISPLHF.

This chain connects TRBV19 to TRBJ1-5; D not resolved. Between the trimmed V and J ends, which lost 5 bases and 2 bases, there was a span of 7 bases. The CDR3 length is 13 residues. CDR1 is LNHDA and CDR2 is SQIVND in the germline V gene (reference sequence). The DNA for the CDR3 is TGTGCCAGTAGTTATTCCCGCAATCAGCCCCAGCATTTT. Protein: CASSYSRNQPQHF.

The V gene is TRBV11-3, the J gene TRBJ2-1, with D maybe TRBD2 (7 bases). CDR3 size: 15 residues. Between the trimmed V and J ends, which lost 2 bases and 5 bases, there was a span of 13 bases. Germline V lookup: CDR1 SGHNT, CDR2 YENEEA. CDR3 region: CASSLYGGGDNEQFF. The CDR3, as DNA: TGTGCCAGCAGCTTATACGGCGGGGGCGACAATGAGCAGTTCTTC.

The CDR3, as DNA: TGTGCCAGCAGCTTAGCTGCTCCAGGGGGCACAGATACGCAGTATTTT. This codes for CASSLAAPGGTDTQYF. V is TRBV11-2 and J is TRBJ2-3, with a weak D call TRBD1 (6 bases). Looked up from germline, CDR1 is SGHAT and CDR2 is FQNNGV. The CDR3 sequence is 16 residues long. With 1 base removed from V and 1 base from J, the gap between germline ends came to 12 bases.

V and J are TRBV7-9 and TRBJ1-1, with D possibly TRBD1 on 6 matching bases. Germline-derived CDR1 and CDR2 are SEHNR and FQNEAQ (reference sequence). This CDR3 comprises 14 residues. With 5 bases removed from V and 5 bases from J, the gap between germline ends came to 15 bases. The CDR3 DNA reads as TGTGCCAGCAGCCGGACGGGAACAGGGACTGAAGCTTTCTTT. Its translation: CASSRTGTGTEAFF. The full variable domain, completed using reference TRBV7-9 and TRBJ1-1, is DTGVSQNPRHKITKRGQNVTFRCDPISEHNRLYWYRQTLGQGPEFLTYFQNEAQLEKSRLLSDRFSAERPKGSFSTLEIQRTEQGDSAMYLCASSRTGTGTEAFFGQGTRLTVV.

The chain is built from TRBV6-5 and TRBJ1-2; D is unresolved. There are 15 residues in the CDR3. Trimming pared 0 bases from V and 4 bases from J, leaving 12 bases between. Germline CDR1 and CDR2: MNHEY and SVGAGI. CDR3 nucleotide sequence: TGTGCCAGCAGTTACTCGACTCACGGTAGCTATGGCTACACCTTC. It specifies CASSYSTHGSYGYTF.

The V call is TRBV7-9, the J call TRBJ1-1; D may be TRBD1 (5 bases). Trimming left V 6 bases short and J 4 bases short, with 15 bases between. The CDR3 is 14 residues long. CDR1 and CDR2 (germline): SEHNR, FQNEAQ (reference sequence). In DNA form, the CDR3 reads TGTGCCAGCAGTAATGGGCTTGGGGCCACTGAAGCTTTCTTT. Its translation: CASSNGLGATEAFF.

The gene calls are TRBV19 and TRBJ1-5, with 9 bases lining up with TRBD1. J was trimmed by 4 bases and V by 5 bases; bases with no gene match: 3. In germline, CDR1 is LNHDA, CDR2 SQIVND (reference sequence). The CDR3 loop spans 14 amino acids. CDR3 in amino acids: CASSQGQGNQPQHF. The DNA for the CDR3 is TGTGCCAGTAGTCAAGGACAGGGGAATCAGCCCCAGCATTTT. Drawing the rest from reference TRBV19 and TRBJ1-5, the complete variable domain is DGGITQSPKYLFRKEGQNVTLSCEQNLNHDAMYWYRQDPGQGLRLIYYSQIVNDFQKGDIAEGYSVSREKKESFPLTVTSAQKNPTAFYLCASSQGQGNQPQHFGDGTRLSIL.

This sequence joins TRBV3-1 (or the pseudogene TRBV3-2) and TRBJ1-6; no firm D call. V was pared by 5 bases and J by 0 bases, with 17 bases between. The CDR3 runs 18 residues. The germline V gene has CDR1 LGHDT and CDR2 YNNKEL (reference sequence). The CDR3 protein is CASSKGTGVSSYNSPLHF. The DNA of the CDR3 is TGTGCCAGCAGCAAAGGTACCGGGGTCAGCTCCTATAATTCACCCCTCCACTTT.

This sequence joins TRBV18 and TRBJ1-2; D possibly corresponds to TRBD1 (5 bases). CDR1 is KGHSH and CDR2 is LQKENI in the germline V gene. The CDR3 has 14 amino acids. V lost 3 bases, J lost 4 bases, and 12 bases lay in between. The CDR3 DNA is TGTGCCAGCTCACCCGGCTCTGACAGCTATGGCTACACCTTC. Amino acids: CASSPGSDSYGYTF.